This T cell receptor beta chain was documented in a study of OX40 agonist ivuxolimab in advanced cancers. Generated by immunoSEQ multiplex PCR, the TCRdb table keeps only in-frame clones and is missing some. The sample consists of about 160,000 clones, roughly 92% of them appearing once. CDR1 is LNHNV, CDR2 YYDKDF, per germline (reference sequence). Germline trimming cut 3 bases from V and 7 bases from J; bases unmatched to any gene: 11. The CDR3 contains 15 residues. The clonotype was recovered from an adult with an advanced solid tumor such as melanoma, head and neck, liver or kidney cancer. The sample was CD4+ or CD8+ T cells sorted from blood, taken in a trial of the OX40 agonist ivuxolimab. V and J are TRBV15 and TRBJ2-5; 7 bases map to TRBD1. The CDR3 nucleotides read TGTGCCACCAGCAGCAGACAGGGTCTCAAAGGGACCCAGTACTTC. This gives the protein CATSSRQGLKGTQYF.